The following is a T cell receptor (beta chain) sequence with its context. The antigen is not known. The data belong to a study of cytomegalovirus exposure and HLA in healthy donors. Study-wide findings and caveats: Relative to equally common others, HLA-associated TCR beta chains showed greater clonal expansion in a later analysis. Later on, a genetic analysis was performed. It linked a missense variant in DCLRE1C with V- and J-gene trimming of TCR beta.

PCR primers comprised 60 Vbeta and 13 Jbeta primers. The table came from immunoSEQ multiplex PCR; TCRdb's copy has only in-frame clones and leaves some out. This repertoire shows under 150,000 clones, around 83% found once; its top ten account for roughly 1.2%. The germline V gene has CDR1 SGHDT and CDR2 YYEEEE. CDR3 length equals 13 residues. V and J are TRBV5-6 and TRBJ2-5; TRBD1 matches 7 bases. The tail of the sequence fits TRBJ2-7 better, so the J call may be wrong. This clonotype originated in a girl aged 2 to 10 in good health and CMV-seronegative. Input material: PBMCs. CDR3 nucleotide sequence: TGTGCCAGCAGCTTATACAGGGGCTACGAGCAGTACTTC. It encodes CASSLYRGYEQYF.